Presented here are 14 T cell receptor beta chains from one specimen sequenced in a study of blood T cell repertoires in COVID-19. Sequencing was performed with immunoSEQ multiplex PCR; in TCRdb, only in-frame clones are kept and a portion is missing. The data show some 500,000 clones, approximately 90% seen once. Input material: PBMCs or T cells enriched from blood (not recorded which). The receptors derive from a woman in her thirties or forties who had recovered from COVID-19.

This clone was counted once. The chain links TRBV18 to TRBJ1-3, with D hard to call. The CDR3 spans 16 residues. CDR1 and CDR2 from the germline V gene are KGHSH and LQKENI. V dropped 8 bases and J dropped 1 base, with 18 bases sitting between them. CDR3 amino acids: CASTTISGPSGNTIYF. CDR3 DNA: TGTGCCAGCACAACAATCAGTGGGCCATCTGGAAACACCATATATTTT.

The chain couples TRBV5-6 to TRBJ1-2; 9 bases align to TRBD1. After removal of 4 bases from V and 4 bases from J, the junction contained 8 bases not matched to a gene. Germline V gene lookup returns CDR1 SGHDT and CDR2 YYEEEE. The CDR3 extends over 15 amino acids. CDR3 bases: TGTGCCAGCAGCGACGCGCCGGGACAGGGCTATGGCTACACCTTC. It encodes CASSDAPGQGYGYTF.

V usage is TRBV6-5 and J usage is TRBJ1-2; tentative D call: TRBD1 (5 bases). Trimming left V 5 bases short and J 5 bases short, with 18 bases between. The CDR3 has 15 residues. CDR1 and CDR2 (germline): MNHEY, SVGAGI. This CDR3 is CASSRFYGGTYGYTF. The CDR3 nucleotides are TGTGCCAGCAGTCGGTTTTATGGAGGGACTTATGGCTACACCTTC.

The chain links TRBV7-9 to TRBJ1-1; D possibly corresponds to TRBD1 (6 bases). The germline gives CDR1 SEHNR, CDR2 FQNEAQ (reference sequence). The CDR3 runs to 15 residues. V was trimmed by 2 bases and J by 7 bases, leaving 17 bases between them. CDR3 bases: TGTGCCAGCAGCTTATTGGGGGGGACATCACATGAAGCTTTCTTT. It is translated as CASSLLGGTSHEAFF.

CDR3 DNA sequence: TGTGCCAGCACCACCAGGGGGACAGGGTCCTTTGGCTACACCTTC. This translates into CASTTRGTGSFGYTF. The V gene is TRBV21-1, the J gene TRBJ1-2; the table gives TRBD1 as D, unverified against the DNA. TRBV21-1 is flagged as a pseudogene. The CDR3 extends over 15 amino acids.

V is TRBV15 and J is TRBJ1-1; D not resolved. CDR1 is LNHNV and CDR2 is YYDKDF in the germline V gene (reference sequence). The CDR3 covers 13 residues. Trimming took off 1 base at V and 5 bases at J, with 8 bases between the two ends. The CDR3 region is CATSRGGRTEAFF. The DNA for the CDR3 is TGTGCCACCAGCAGAGGAGGGAGGACTGAAGCTTTCTTT.

V and J are TRBV7-9 and TRBJ1-3; TRBD1 agrees at 7 bases. This CDR3 is 15 amino acids long. After removal of 3 bases from V and 4 bases from J, the junction contained 6 bases not matched to a gene. Germline loops: CDR1 SEHNR, CDR2 FQNEAQ (reference sequence). CDR3: CASSFTGAPGNTIYF. The CDR3 coding sequence is TGTGCCAGCAGCTTTACAGGGGCGCCGGGAAACACCATATATTTT.

The chain is built from TRBV18 and TRBJ1-5; no reliable D call. Germline V gene sequence: CDR1 KGHSH, CDR2 LQKENI. V lost 6 bases, J lost 0 bases, and 18 bases lay in between. The CDR3 is 17 residues long. CDR3 sequence: CASSPYGRELSNQPQHF. The CDR3, as DNA: TGTGCCAGCTCGCCCTATGGGAGGGAACTTAGCAATCAGCCCCAGCATTTT.

The V call is TRBV19, the J call TRBJ1-2; tentative D call: TRBD1 (6 bases). The V end lost 3 bases, the J end lost 6 bases, and 14 bases lay between the germline ends. The germline V gene has CDR1 LNHDA and CDR2 SQIVND (reference sequence). The CDR3 length is 14 residues. For the CDR3, the DNA is TGTGCCAGTAGTATGTGGGACAATGAAGATGGCTACACCTTC. This translates into CASSMWDNEDGYTF.

A few counts support this clone. CDR3 sequence: CSVGPLQGAAREAFF. DNA for the CDR3: TGCAGCGTGGGACCTTTACAGGGGGCCGCCAGGGAAGCTTTCTTT. The V gene is TRBV29-1, the J gene TRBJ1-1, with TRBD1 matching over 9 bases. The V gene end was trimmed by 6 bases and the J gene end by 8 bases; junction bases not matched to a gene: 16. Germline V gives CDR1 SQVTM, CDR2 ANQGSEA. The CDR3 has 15 amino acids.

CDR3 loop: CASSPRTGIADTQYF. The CDR3 region has the DNA TGTGCCAGCAGCCCTAGAACAGGGATCGCAGATACGCAGTATTTT. The chain employs TRBV2 and TRBJ2-3, with a weak D call TRBD1 (6 bases). Germline V gene lookup returns CDR1 SNHLY and CDR2 FYNNEI. This CDR3 is built from 15 residues. V lost 6 bases and J lost 4, with 17 bases in between.

The J gene is TRBJ2-4, the V gene TRBV3-1 (or the pseudogene TRBV3-2); 10 bases match TRBD2. Unmatched junction bases numbered 14, after V lost 0 bases and J lost 9 bases. This CDR3 region has 18 residues. Germline-derived CDR1 and CDR2 are LGHDT and YNNKEL (reference sequence). The CDR3 loop reads CASSQDIGTSERRPIQYF. In DNA, the CDR3 is TGTGCCAGCAGCCAAGACATCGGGACTAGCGAACGCCGGCCCATTCAGTACTTC.

V and J are TRBV19 and TRBJ1-4; TRBD1 agrees at 9 bases. Losses at the gene ends were 7 bases for V and 5 bases for J; bases not matched to a gene: 5. CDR1 is LNHDA and CDR2 is SQIVND in the germline V gene (reference sequence). The length of the CDR3 is 14 residues. CDR3 protein: CASTRQGGNEKLFF. CDR3 sequence (DNA): TGTGCCAGTACTAGACAGGGGGGAAATGAAAAACTGTTTTTT.

In this sample, this clone turned up many times. The V gene is TRBV12-5, the J gene TRBJ2-7; 7 bases map to TRBD2. The junction had 17 bases not matched to a gene; V was cut back by 4 bases and J by 5 bases. The CDR3 loop spans 17 amino acids. The germline CDR1 and CDR2 sequences are LGHNT and FRNRAP. The CDR3 DNA is TGTGCTAGTGGTTCTCCCAGCGGGGCTCCCTTTGGGGACGAGCAGTACTTC. Residues: CASGSPSGAPFGDEQYF. Full variable domain (rest looked up from reference TRBV12-5 and TRBJ2-7): DARVTQTPRHKVTEMGQEVTMRCQPILGHNTVFWYRQTMMQGLELLAYFRNRAPLDDSGMPKDRFSAEMPDATLATLKIQPSEPRDSAVYFCASGSPSGAPFGDEQYFGPGTRLTVT.